One T cell receptor beta chain is described in this entry. This sample was included in a study of blood T cell repertoires in COVID-19. Overall study context: Sites in the United States, Italy and Spain provided acute and convalescent COVID-19 samples. PBMCs, B-cell-depleted T cells, or T cells were the source of the cDNA or gDNA that made up the material.

A Seattle source enrolled patients during active infection and followed them longitudinally. V dropped 0 bases and J dropped 4 bases, with 12 bases sitting between them. The germline gives CDR1 ENHRY, CDR2 SYGVKD. This CDR3 region has 15 residues. As handled by the study authors: Using reference gene primer amplification, nucleated cell counts were estimated. Profiling relied on immunoSEQ multiplex PCR, and the TCRdb table lists in-frame clones only, not all of them. V, J and clone size derive from that table, while D and trimming were established from the DNA sequence. The data hold approximately 25,000 clones, with 65% to 85% observed a single time.

The sequence was collected from a man aged 50 or older with COVID-19, enrolled during active disease. V and J are TRBV10-3 and TRBJ1-2; D perhaps matches TRBD1 (6 bases). Input material: peripheral blood. The CDR3 spells CAISESYRAGYGYTF. The CDR3 region has the DNA TGTGCCATCAGTGAGTCATACAGGGCTGGCTATGGCTACACCTTC.